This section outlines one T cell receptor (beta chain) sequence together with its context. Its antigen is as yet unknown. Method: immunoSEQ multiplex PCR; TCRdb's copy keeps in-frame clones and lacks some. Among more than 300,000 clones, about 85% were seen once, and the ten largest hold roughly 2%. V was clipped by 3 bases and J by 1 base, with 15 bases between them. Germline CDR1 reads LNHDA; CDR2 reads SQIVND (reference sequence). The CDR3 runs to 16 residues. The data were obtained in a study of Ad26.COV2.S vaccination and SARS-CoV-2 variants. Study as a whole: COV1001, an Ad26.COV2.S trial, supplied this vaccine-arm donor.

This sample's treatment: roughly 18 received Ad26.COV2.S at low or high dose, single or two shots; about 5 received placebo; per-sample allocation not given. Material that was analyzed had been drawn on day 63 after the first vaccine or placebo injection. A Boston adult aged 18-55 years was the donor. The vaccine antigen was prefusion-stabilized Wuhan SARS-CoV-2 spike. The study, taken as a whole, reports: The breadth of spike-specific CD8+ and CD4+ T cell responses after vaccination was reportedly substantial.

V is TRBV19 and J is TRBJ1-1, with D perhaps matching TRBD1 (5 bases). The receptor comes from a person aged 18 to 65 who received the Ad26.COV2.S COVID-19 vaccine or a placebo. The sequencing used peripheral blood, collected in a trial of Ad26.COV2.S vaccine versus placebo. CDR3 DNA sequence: TGTGCCAGTAGTATCCAGGCCCAGGGCCCGAACACTGAAGCTTTCTTT. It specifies CASSIQAQGPNTEAFF.